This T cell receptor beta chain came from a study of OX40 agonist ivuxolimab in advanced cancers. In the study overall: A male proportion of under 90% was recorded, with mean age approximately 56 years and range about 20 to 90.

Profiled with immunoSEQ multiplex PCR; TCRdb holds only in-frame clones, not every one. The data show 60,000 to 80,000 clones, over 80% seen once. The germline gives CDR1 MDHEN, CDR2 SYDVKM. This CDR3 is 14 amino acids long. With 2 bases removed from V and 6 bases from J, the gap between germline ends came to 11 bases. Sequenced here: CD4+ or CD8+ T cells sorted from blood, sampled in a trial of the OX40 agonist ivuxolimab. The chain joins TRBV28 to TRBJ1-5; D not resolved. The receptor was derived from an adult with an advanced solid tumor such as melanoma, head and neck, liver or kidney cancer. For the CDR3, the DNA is TGTGCCAGCAGTTTACCCTCGGGTGGTCAGCCCCAGCATTTT. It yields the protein CASSLPSGGQPQHF.